This T cell receptor beta chain came from a study of cytomegalovirus exposure and HLA in healthy donors. This clone was found once. The PCR contained 60 Vbeta and 13 Jbeta primers. The repertoire was sequenced with immunoSEQ multiplex PCR; TCRdb's copy has only in-frame clones and lacks some. This sample has over 120,000 clones, with more than 75% found just once. From germline, CDR1 is MNHEY and CDR2 SVGAGI. CDR3 length: 16 amino acids. Trimming took 1 base from V and 2 from J, leaving 12 bases between them. This sequence was found in a woman aged 18-30 years in good health and CMV-seropositive. V gene TRBV6-5 combines with J gene TRBJ2-1; tentative D call: TRBD2 (6 bases). Sequencing was done on a sample of PBMCs. This CDR3 is CASSYLEGMTYNEQFF. As DNA, the CDR3 is TGTGCCAGCAGTTACTTGGAGGGGATGACCTACAATGAGCAGTTCTTC.